This entry lists 4 T cell receptor beta chains sequenced from one sample in a study of shared clonotypes between healthy human individuals. Assay used: immunoSEQ multiplex PCR; TCRdb lists only in-frame clones, some missing. Of fewer than 1.6 million clones in the sample, about 98.5% were seen once. What was sequenced was naive CD4+ T cells sorted from blood. Subset defined: CD45RA+ positively selected. The source is a man aged 25-45 years in good health.

This clone occurred once. The V call is TRBV28, the J call TRBJ1-2, with no clear D. The CDR3 contains 12 residues. From germline, CDR1 is MDHEN and CDR2 SYDVKM. Deletions cut 4 bases from V and 8 bases from J, with 11 bases between. In DNA, the CDR3 is TGTGCCAGCAGTTCGGTTGTGGGAGGCTACACCTTC. Translating it yields CASSSVVGGYTF.

DNA for the CDR3: TGTGCCAGCAGCCGGACTGCAGGTGAGCAGTTCTTC. Translated: CASSRTAGEQFF. This chain uses TRBV7-2 with TRBJ2-1, with D tentatively TRBD2 (5 bases). Germline V gene sequence: CDR1 SGHTA, CDR2 FQGNSA. The CDR3 contains 12 residues. Deletions cut 5 bases from V and 9 bases from J, with 11 bases between.

The chain uses TRBV27 and TRBJ2-1; D not resolved. The V and J ends lost 5 bases and 9 bases respectively, with 11 bases between them. From germline, CDR1 is MNHEY and CDR2 SMNVEV (reference sequence). The CDR3 runs to 12 residues. CDR3 sequence reads: CASSMDRFEQFF. CDR3 DNA sequence: TGTGCCAGCAGTATGGACCGTTTTGAGCAGTTCTTC.

The rearrangement joins TRBV5-8 to TRBJ1-5; TRBD1 is a possible D gene (5 bases). Trimming removed 6 bases from V and 11 bases from J, with 24 bases in between. The V gene's germline CDR1 is SGHTS and CDR2 YDEGEE. The CDR3 length is 15 residues. The CDR3: CASTRLGRFMKSQHF. Written as DNA, the CDR3 is TGTGCCAGCACCCGCTTGGGACGGTTCATGAAATCCCAGCATTTT.